Listed here is a single TCR beta chain. The antigen is undetermined. The entry originates in a study of cytomegalovirus exposure and HLA in healthy donors. Notes on the study in general: Solely CMV serostatus was available to characterize immune exposure.

It was with 60 Vbeta and 13 Jbeta primers that the PCR ran. Sequencing was performed with immunoSEQ multiplex PCR; in TCRdb, only in-frame clones are kept and a portion is missing. The table shows 150,000 to 200,000 clones, with 75% to 90% occurring only once. This CDR3 has 14 residues. Germline values: CDR1 SGHTA, CDR2 FQGTGA. Trimming stripped 5 bases from V and 5 bases from J, with 13 bases between. Sequenced sample: PBMCs. The chain couples TRBV7-3 to TRBJ2-1; possibly TRBD1 for D (6 bases). The source is a man in his forties or fifties in good health and CMV-seronegative. The CDR3 nucleotides are TGTGCCAGCAGCCCTACAGGGACCAACAATGAGCAGTTCTTC. Its translation: CASSPTGTNNEQFF. Together with reference TRBV7-3 and TRBJ2-1, the CDR3 gives the full variable domain: GAGVSQTPSNKVTEKGKYVELRCDPISGHTALYWYRQSLGQGPEFLIYFQGTGAADDSGLPNDRFFAVRPEGSVSTLKIQRTERGDSAVYLCASSPTGTNNEQFFGPGTRLTVL.